The entry below describes one T cell receptor (beta chain). The antigen it binds to is not known. The sample holds no much larger clone one base away, and base qualities are not on file. One collaborating source in Seattle enrolled patients during active infection and followed them longitudinally through the course of disease. The collaborating institutions used their own protocols to collect whole blood in K2EDTA tubes. For TCRbeta analysis, collaborator samples were shipped as frozen whole blood, as isolated PBMCs, or as DNA extracted from either sample type. The immunoSEQ Assay, a bias-controlled multiplex PCR, was used to amplify TCRbeta CDR3 regions from genomic DNA. The paper's processing steps were these. Within the assay, amplification of reference gene primers was used to estimate how many nucleated cells each sample contained. Sequence reads were collapsed and filtered to measure the absolute abundance of every unique TCRbeta CDR3 rearrangement. For each sample, productive Simpson clonality was calculated as the square root of Simpson's diversity index across productive rearrangements. The table was pulled from immuneACCESS by TCRdb, which kept in-frame rearrangements only. Such tables lose some clones; where checked, under half of the loss comes from unresolved V genes, and the rest has no known cause. V and J calls and clone size are as listed in that table; D and trimming were resolved from the DNA. The table for this sample lists around 150,000 clones; roughly 80% of them were counted only once. The ten largest clonotypes hold roughly 7% of the sample.

The sample is drawn from a study of blood T cell repertoires in COVID-19 (dated by TCRdb to about 2020). A note on the overall study: Samples covering the acute and convalescent phases of COVID-19 were provided by collaborators in the United States, Italy and Spain. Nearly every sample came with metadata listing a de-identified subject ID, COVID-19 status, age in years and sex. A freely available public database, intended as a resource for researchers studying the immune response to SARS-CoV-2, is where the repertoires were released. Where available, HLA class I and class II types were obtained from metadata supplied by the sample provider rather than from assay-based typing. The material from the prospective study consisted of cDNA or gDNA derived from T cells, B-cell-depleted T cells, or PBMCs. Samples came from the ongoing ImmuneRACE study (first 160 participants) plus 1,254 subjects from 6 global collaborators. Deeply sampled blood TCRbeta repertoires from subjects exposed to, actively infected with, or recovered from COVID-19 were included in the dataset. What the research found in general, with its limitations: Clinical and demographic metadata were provided uncurated, with the amount varying by source and participant.

From the cysteine through the phenylalanine, the CDR3 covers 14 amino acids. Just CDR3 DNA is preserved here, 42 bases in frame from base 1. The germline V gene sets CDR1 to SGHAT and CDR2 to FQNNGV. V was cut back by 10 bases and J by 6 bases, leaving a gap of 18 bases between them. The sequenced sample was peripheral blood. The V gene is TRBV11-2 and the J gene is TRBJ2-2; TRBD2 might be the D gene, on 6 matching bases. The clonotype comes from a woman aged 40-49 years with COVID-19, enrolled during active disease. The sequenced DNA: TGTGCCACCTCGGGGGTCTTCGAGGCCGGGGAGCTGTTTTTT. Its translation is CATSGVFEAGELFF.